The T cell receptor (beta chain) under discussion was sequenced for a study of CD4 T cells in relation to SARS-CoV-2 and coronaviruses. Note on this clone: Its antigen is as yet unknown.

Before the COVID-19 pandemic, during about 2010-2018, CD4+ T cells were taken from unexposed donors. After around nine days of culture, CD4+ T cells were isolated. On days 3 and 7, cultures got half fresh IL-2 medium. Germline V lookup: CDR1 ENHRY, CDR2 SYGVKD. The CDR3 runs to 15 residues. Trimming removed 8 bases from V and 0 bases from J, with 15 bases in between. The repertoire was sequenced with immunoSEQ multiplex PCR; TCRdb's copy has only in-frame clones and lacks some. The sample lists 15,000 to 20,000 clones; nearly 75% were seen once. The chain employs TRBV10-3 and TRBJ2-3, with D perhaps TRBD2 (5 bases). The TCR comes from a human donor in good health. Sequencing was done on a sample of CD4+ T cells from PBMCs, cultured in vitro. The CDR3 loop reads CAISGGSQSTDTQYF. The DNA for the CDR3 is TGTGCCATCTCAGGCGGGTCACAAAGCACAGATACGCAGTATTTT.